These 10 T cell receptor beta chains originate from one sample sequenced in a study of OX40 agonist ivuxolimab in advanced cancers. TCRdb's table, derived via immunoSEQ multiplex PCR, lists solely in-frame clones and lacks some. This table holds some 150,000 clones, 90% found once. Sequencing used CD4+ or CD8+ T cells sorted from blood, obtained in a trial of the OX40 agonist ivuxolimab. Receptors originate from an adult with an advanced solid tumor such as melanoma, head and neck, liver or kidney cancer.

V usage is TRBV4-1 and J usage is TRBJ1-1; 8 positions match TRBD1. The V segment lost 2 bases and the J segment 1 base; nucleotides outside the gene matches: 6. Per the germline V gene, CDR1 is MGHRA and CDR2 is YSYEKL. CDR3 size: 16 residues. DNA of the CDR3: TGCGCCAGCAGCCAACCCAGGACAGGGCCGAACACTGAAGCTTTCTTT. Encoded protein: CASSQPRTGPNTEAFF.

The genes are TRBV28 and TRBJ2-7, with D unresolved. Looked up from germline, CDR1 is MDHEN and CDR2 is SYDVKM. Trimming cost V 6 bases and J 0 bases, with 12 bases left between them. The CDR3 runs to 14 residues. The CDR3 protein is CASSPSRGSYEQYF. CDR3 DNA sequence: TGTGCCAGCAGCCCTAGTAGAGGCTCCTACGAGCAGTACTTC.

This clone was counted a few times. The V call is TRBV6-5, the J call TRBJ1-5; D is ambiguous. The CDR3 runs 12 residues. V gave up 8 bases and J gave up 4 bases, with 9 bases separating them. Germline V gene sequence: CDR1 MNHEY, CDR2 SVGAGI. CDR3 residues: CASGRPNQPQHF. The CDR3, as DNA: TGTGCCAGCGGCCGGCCTAATCAGCCCCAGCATTTT.

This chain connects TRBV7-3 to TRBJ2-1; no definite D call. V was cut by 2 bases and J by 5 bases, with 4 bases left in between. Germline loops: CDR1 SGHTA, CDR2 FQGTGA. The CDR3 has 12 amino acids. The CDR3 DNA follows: TGTGCCAGCAGCTTAGCTCACAATGAGCAGTTCTTC. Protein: CASSLAHNEQFF.

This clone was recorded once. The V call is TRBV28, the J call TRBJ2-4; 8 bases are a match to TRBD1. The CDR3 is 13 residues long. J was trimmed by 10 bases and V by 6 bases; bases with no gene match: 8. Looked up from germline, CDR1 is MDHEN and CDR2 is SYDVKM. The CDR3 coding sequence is TGTGCCAGCAGGCTACAGGGGGAAGATATTCAGTACTTC. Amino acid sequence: CASRLQGEDIQYF.

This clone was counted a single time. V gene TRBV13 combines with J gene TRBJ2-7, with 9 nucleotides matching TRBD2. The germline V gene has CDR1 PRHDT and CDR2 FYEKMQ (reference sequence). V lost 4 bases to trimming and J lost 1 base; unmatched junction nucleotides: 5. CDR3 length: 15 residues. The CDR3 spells CASSSISGSSYEQYF. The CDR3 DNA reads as TGTGCCAGCAGCTCCATTAGCGGGAGTTCCTACGAGCAGTACTTC.

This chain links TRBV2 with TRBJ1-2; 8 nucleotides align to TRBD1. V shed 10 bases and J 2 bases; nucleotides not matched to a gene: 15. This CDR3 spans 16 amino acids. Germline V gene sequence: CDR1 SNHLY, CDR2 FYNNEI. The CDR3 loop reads CATLPGQANSNYGYTF. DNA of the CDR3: TGTGCCACCCTCCCGGGACAGGCAAATTCGAACTATGGCTACACCTTC.

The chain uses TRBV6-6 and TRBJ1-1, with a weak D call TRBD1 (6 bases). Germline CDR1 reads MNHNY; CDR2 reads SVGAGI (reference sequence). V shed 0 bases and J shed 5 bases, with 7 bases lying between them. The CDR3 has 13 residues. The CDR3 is CASSYSRGTEAFF. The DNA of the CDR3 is TGTGCCAGCAGTTACTCGAGGGGGACTGAAGCTTTCTTT.

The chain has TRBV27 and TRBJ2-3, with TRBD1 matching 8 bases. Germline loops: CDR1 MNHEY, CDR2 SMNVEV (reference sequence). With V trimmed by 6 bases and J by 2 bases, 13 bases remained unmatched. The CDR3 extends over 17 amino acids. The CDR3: CASRHWTGSLNTDTQYF. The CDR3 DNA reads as TGTGCCAGCAGACATTGGACAGGGAGTTTGAACACAGATACGCAGTATTTT.

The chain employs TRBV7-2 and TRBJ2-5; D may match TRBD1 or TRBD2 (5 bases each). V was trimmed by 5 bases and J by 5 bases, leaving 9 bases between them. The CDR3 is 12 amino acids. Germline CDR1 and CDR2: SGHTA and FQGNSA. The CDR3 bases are TGTGCCAGCAGCCCCCGGGGCGAGACCCAGTACTTC. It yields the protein CASSPRGETQYF.